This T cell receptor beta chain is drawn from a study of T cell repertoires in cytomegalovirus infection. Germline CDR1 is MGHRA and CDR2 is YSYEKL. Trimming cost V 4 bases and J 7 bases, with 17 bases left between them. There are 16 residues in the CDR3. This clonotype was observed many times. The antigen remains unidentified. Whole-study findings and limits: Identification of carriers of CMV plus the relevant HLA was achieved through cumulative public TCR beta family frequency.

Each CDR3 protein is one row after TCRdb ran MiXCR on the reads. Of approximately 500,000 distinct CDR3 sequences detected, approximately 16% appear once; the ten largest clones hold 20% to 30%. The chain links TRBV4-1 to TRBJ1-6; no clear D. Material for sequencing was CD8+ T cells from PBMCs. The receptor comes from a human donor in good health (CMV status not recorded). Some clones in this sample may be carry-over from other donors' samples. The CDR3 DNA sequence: TGCGCCAGCAGCCTAATGTTGGGTCAGGAGAATTCACCCCTCCACTTT. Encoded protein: CASSLMLGQENSPLHF.